The 2 T cell receptor beta chains listed next were all sequenced from one sample in a study of cytomegalovirus exposure and HLA in healthy donors. PCR was performed using 60 Vbeta and 13 Jbeta primers. TCRdb's table, derived via immunoSEQ multiplex PCR, lists solely in-frame clones and lacks some. Recorded for this sample: some 26,000 clones. The sequenced sample was PBMCs. The receptor set was obtained from a male donor in good health and CMV-seropositive.

CDR3 nucleotide sequence: TGCAGCGTATTCGGACAGGGCTCCTACGAGCAGTACTTC. Translation: CSVFGQGSYEQYF. V usage is TRBV29-1 and J usage is TRBJ2-7; TRBD1 matches 8 bases. The J segment lost 0 bases and the V segment lost 6 bases, leaving 4 bases of the junction unmatched. This CDR3 has 13 amino acids. Germline loops: CDR1 SQVTM, CDR2 ANQGSEA.

The rearrangement joins TRBV4-2 to TRBJ2-7; D gene uncertain. Trimming took off 0 bases at V and 5 bases at J, with 17 bases between the two ends. This CDR3 is 16 amino acids long. Germline-derived CDR1 and CDR2 are LGHNA and YNFKEQ. The CDR3 protein is CASSQDVPVNGNEQYF. CDR3 coding DNA: TGTGCCAGCAGCCAAGATGTGCCCGTGAACGGTAACGAGCAGTACTTC.